Shown below are 26 T cell receptor beta chains from a single sample sequenced in a study of blood T cell repertoires in COVID-19 (dated by TCRdb to about 2020). Library preparation employed the immunoSEQ multiplex PCR assay. Entries here come from immuneACCESS through TCRdb and include only in-frame sequences with V and J called. Some clones fail to appear in such tables; in the studies checked, an unresolved V gene covers under half of the shortfall, and the cause of the remainder is unknown. The sample table contains approximately 150,000 clones; only one count was recorded for approximately 95% of them. The ten biggest clones cover around 2% of the sample. Sequencing used peripheral blood. These receptors were collected from a woman aged 55 to 70 with COVID-19, enrolled during active disease.

The V and J genes are TRBV18 and TRBJ2-1, with a weak D call TRBD1 (5 bases). Germline CDR1 and CDR2: KGHSH and LQKENI. This CDR3 is built from 15 residues. V lost 3 bases and J lost 5, with 14 bases in between. Here the CDR3 DNA reads TGTGCCAGCTCACCTTCCGCGACAGCCAACAATGAGCAGTTCTTC. Its protein is CASSPSATANNEQFF.

The genes are TRBV6-1 and TRBJ2-7; 8 nucleotides agree with TRBD1. Germline assignment: CDR1 MNHNS and CDR2 SASEGT. V was pared by 3 bases and J by 3 bases, with 7 bases of the junction left unmatched. There are 15 residues in the CDR3. In DNA form, the CDR3 reads TGTGCCAGCAGTGAGGGGCAGGGGGCTTTCTACGAGCAGTACTTC. Translated, it gives CASSEGQGAFYEQYF.

V is TRBV19 and J is TRBJ2-2; 8 positions agree with TRBD2. The CDR3 contains 12 residues. Germline CDR1 and CDR2: LNHDA and SQIVND (reference sequence). DNA for the CDR3: TGTGGCGGGGGGCAGACCACCGGGGAGCTGTTTTTT. Translated, it gives CGGGQTTGELFF.

This chain links TRBV6-5 with TRBJ1-3; D unclear. The germline V gene has CDR1 MNHEY and CDR2 SVGAGI. The CDR3 runs 14 residues. Trimming took off 10 bases at V and 3 bases at J, with 16 bases between the two ends. CDR3: CAIRPPGVGNTIYF. Written as DNA, the CDR3 is TGTGCCATTAGACCTCCGGGAGTTGGAAACACCATATATTTT.

The chain is built from TRBV6-2 or TRBV6-3 and TRBJ2-7; D perhaps matches TRBD2 (6 bases). V was pared by 2 bases and J by 3 bases, with 8 bases between. The CDR3 consists of 13 residues. CDR1 and CDR2 (germline): MNHEY, SVGEGT. The CDR3, as DNA: TGTGCCAGCAGTTACACGGGAGACTACGAGCAGTACTTC. It is translated as CASSYTGDYEQYF.

This chain joins TRBV6-9 and TRBJ2-1; possibly TRBD1 for D (5 bases). This CDR3 has 20 residues. The V gene's germline CDR1 is MNHGY and CDR2 SVAAGI. V shed 2 bases and J shed 0 bases, with 23 bases lying between them. CDR3 bases: TGTGCCAGCAGTTATCTCGGCCAGGGCGTTTTACGCCTCTCCTACAATGAGCAGTTCTTC. This codes for CASSYLGQGVLRLSYNEQFF.

The chain is built from TRBV10-3 and TRBJ1-1; 8 nucleotides line up with TRBD1. In germline, CDR1 is ENHRY, CDR2 SYGVKD. The CDR3 has 16 residues. V lost 5 bases to trimming and J lost 3 bases; unmatched junction nucleotides: 11. Here the CDR3 DNA reads TGTGCCATCAGTTTTACAGGGGGAAAGGGGGACACTGAAGCTTTCTTT. Protein product: CAISFTGGKGDTEAFF.

The chain joins TRBV19 to TRBJ2-5; 7 positions match TRBD1. CDR3 size: 15 residues. Germline V gives CDR1 LNHDA, CDR2 SQIVND (reference sequence). With 4 bases clipped from V and 5 bases from J, the junction kept 10 bases outside the gene matches. Written as DNA, the CDR3 is TGTGCCAGTAGTAGGGGACAGCGAAGCTCGGAGACCCAGTACTTC. It encodes CASSRGQRSSETQYF.

This sequence joins TRBV7-2 and TRBJ2-1; 8 nucleotides agree with TRBD1. The CDR3 runs to 14 residues. Germline CDR1 is SGHTA and CDR2 is FQGNSA. Losses at the gene ends were 5 bases for V and 8 bases for J; bases not matched to a gene: 8. CDR3: CASSQSQGAHEQFF. For the CDR3, the DNA is TGTGCCAGCAGCCAAAGCCAGGGGGCCCATGAGCAGTTCTTC.

This clone has just a few counts. The rearrangement uses TRBV10-3 and TRBJ1-4, with D perhaps TRBD1 (5 bases). Trimming removed 4 bases from V and 5 bases from J, with 11 bases in between. Per the germline V gene, CDR1 is ENHRY and CDR2 is SYGVKD. CDR3 length: 14 residues. The CDR3 here is CAISVGQGNEKLFF. The DNA for the CDR3 is TGTGCCATCAGTGTGGGGCAGGGCAATGAAAAACTGTTTTTT.

The chain joins TRBV10-3 to TRBJ1-3; 7 nucleotides line up with TRBD1. The CDR3 is made up of 13 amino acids. Trimming took 7 bases from V and 8 from J; bases not matched to a gene: 8. CDR1 ENHRY and CDR2 SYGVKD come from the germline V gene. CDR3 DNA: TGTGCCATCAATGCACAGGGGTCGGACACCATATATTTT. The encoded protein is CAINAQGSDTIYF.

The chain carries TRBV7-8 and TRBJ2-5; 8 bases are a match to TRBD1. The CDR3 has 18 residues. Germline CDR1 is SGHVS and CDR2 is FQNEAQ. V lost 0 bases, J lost 4 bases, and 13 bases stayed unmatched. CDR3 nucleotides: TGTGCCAGCAGCTTAGCCAGGACAGGGAAAGGCTTAATAGAGACCCAGTACTTC. This translates into CASSLARTGKGLIETQYF.

This chain links TRBV6-2 or TRBV6-3 with TRBJ2-2; a weak D match, TRBD1 (6 bases). The V end was cut by 5 bases, the J end by 0 bases, with 10 bases between. This CDR3 region has 15 residues. CDR1 and CDR2 (germline): MNHEY, SVGEGT. DNA for the CDR3: TGTGCCAGCAGTCAGACAGGCGCGAACACCGGGGAGCTGTTTTTT. Translated: CASSQTGANTGELFF.

This clone appeared a few times. This chain connects TRBV5-1 to TRBJ1-1, with 10 nucleotides matching TRBD1. The CDR3 length is 17 residues. V dropped 2 bases and J dropped 4; count of bases not matched to a gene: 11. Germline lookup yields CDR1 SGHRS and CDR2 YFSETQ. CDR3 coding DNA: TGCGCCAGCAGCTTCGGACAGGGGGGTCACCTGGGCACTGAAGCTTTCTTT. It codes for CASSFGQGGHLGTEAFF.

The chain couples TRBV7-2 to TRBJ2-7; maybe TRBD2 (6 bases). The CDR3 is 15 amino acids. V was trimmed by 7 bases and J by 3 bases, leaving 19 bases between them. Germline-derived CDR1 and CDR2 are SGHTA and FQGNSA. The CDR3 DNA is TGTGCCAGCACCGTTAGAGGGACTGTTCGCTACGAGCAGTACTTC. Protein: CASTVRGTVRYEQYF.

The V gene is TRBV9, the J gene TRBJ1-2; perhaps TRBD1 as D (5 bases). Trimming pared 4 bases from V and 4 bases from J, leaving 20 bases between. The CDR3 extends over 16 amino acids. Germline lookup yields CDR1 SGDLS and CDR2 YYNGEE. The CDR3 region is CASSPSAFGGAYGYTF. The CDR3 nucleotides are TGTGCCAGCAGCCCATCCGCCTTCGGGGGAGCCTATGGCTACACCTTC.

The V gene is TRBV6-2 or TRBV6-3, the J gene TRBJ1-1; 9 bases fit TRBD1. The V gene end was trimmed by 5 bases and the J gene end by 0 bases; junction bases not matched to a gene: 4. This CDR3 spans 15 amino acids. In germline, CDR1 is MNHEY, CDR2 SVGEGT. Here the CDR3 DNA reads TGTGCCAGCAGTACAGGGGGCGGGATGAACACTGAAGCTTTCTTT. It is translated as CASSTGGGMNTEAFF.

J is TRBJ1-6 and V is TRBV4-2, with D hard to call. This CDR3 is 15 amino acids long. The germline CDR1 and CDR2 sequences are LGHNA and YNFKEQ. The V end was cut by 0 bases, the J end by 9 bases, with 12 bases between. The CDR3 DNA follows: TGTGCCAGCAGCCAAGATCCGGGGATCGGTTCACCCCTCCACTTT. Translating it yields CASSQDPGIGSPLHF.

V is TRBV7-6 and J is TRBJ1-1; the match to TRBD1 covers 8 bases. The CDR3 runs to 15 residues. Trimming cost V 1 base and J 0 bases; bases outside gene matches: 1. The germline V gene has CDR1 SGHVS and CDR2 FNYEAQ. CDR3 sequence: CASSLGDRLNTEAFF. The CDR3 DNA reads as TGTGCCAGCAGCTTAGGGGACAGGCTGAACACTGAAGCTTTCTTT.

CDR3 DNA: TGTGCCAGTAGTATCAACCCCACGGACTATGGCTACACCTTC. This encodes CASSINPTDYGYTF. V and J are TRBV19 and TRBJ1-2; D not resolved. V dropped 3 bases and J dropped 3 bases, with 11 bases sitting between them. The V gene's germline CDR1 is LNHDA and CDR2 SQIVND (reference sequence). There are 14 residues in the CDR3.

J is TRBJ2-3 and V is TRBV5-4, with 7 bases matching TRBD1. The CDR3 length is 14 residues. The V segment lost 4 bases and the J segment 5 bases; nucleotides outside the gene matches: 7. CDR1 SGHNT and CDR2 YYREEE come from the germline V gene (reference sequence). The CDR3 loop reads CASSPRGLGDTQYF. The CDR3 DNA sequence: TGTGCCAGCAGCCCGAGGGGGCTGGGAGATACGCAGTATTTT.

The V call is TRBV9, the J call TRBJ2-1, with TRBD1 as a possible D gene (7 bases). Trimming removed 0 bases at V and 5 bases at J, with 18 bases between. The germline CDR1 and CDR2 sequences are SGDLS and YYNGEE. This CDR3 has 17 amino acids. The CDR3 coding sequence is TGTGCCAGCAGCGTAGGTCAGGGGGGCCTGGGAAACAATGAGCAGTTCTTC. The encoded protein is CASSVGQGGLGNNEQFF.

This chain uses TRBV4-3 with TRBJ2-2, with D perhaps TRBD2 (7 bases). V lost 1 base and J lost 6, with 15 bases in between. The germline CDR1 and CDR2 sequences are LGHNA and YSLEER. The CDR3 extends over 16 amino acids. CDR3 DNA: TGCGCCAGCAGCCAAGGCGGGGGCCTCGATTCCGGGGAGCTGTTTTTT. Amino acid sequence: CASSQGGGLDSGELFF.

This sequence joins TRBV5-4 and TRBJ2-5, with 10 nucleotides matching TRBD1. This CDR3 is 17 amino acids long. The germline gives CDR1 SGHNT, CDR2 YYREEE (reference sequence). Germline trimming cut 2 bases from V and 1 base from J; bases unmatched to any gene: 8. Here the CDR3 reads CASSLLGQGERQETQYF. The DNA for the CDR3 is TGTGCCAGCAGCTTATTAGGACAGGGGGAACGCCAAGAGACCCAGTACTTC.

V is TRBV7-2 and J is TRBJ1-2; TRBD1 agrees at 8 bases. V was clipped by 1 base and J by 5 bases; unmatched bases: 6. Germline V gene data show CDR1 as SGHTA and CDR2 as FQGNSA. The CDR3 runs 15 residues. The CDR3 DNA follows: TGTGCCAGCAGCTTAGGCGGACAGGGAGGATATGGCTACACCTTC. This gives the protein CASSLGGQGGYGYTF.

The chain employs TRBV27 and TRBJ2-1, with 8 positions matching TRBD1. The CDR3 covers 16 residues. V trimming: 7 bases; J trimming: 7 bases; junction bases outside the gene matches: 15. CDR1 and CDR2 (germline): MNHEY, SMNVEV (reference sequence). DNA for the CDR3: TGTGCCAGCACCCTTCTACCCCAGGGGGCACGGAATGAGCAGTTCTTC. Translated, it gives CASTLLPQGARNEQFF.